These T cell receptor beta chains were read from a single sample in a study of cytomegalovirus exposure and HLA in healthy donors. Some clones are missing from TCRdb's copy, which holds only in-frame ones; the method was immunoSEQ multiplex PCR. Of roughly 200,000 clones in the sample, over 65% are singletons; the top ten hold about 1.7%. Sequencing used PBMCs. These receptors all come from a woman in her thirties in good health and CMV-seronegative. Both conserved end residues are part of each CDR3. The D gene is left open where the match is weak. Not every row has a clone size; where given, it reads once, few, many or a size class.

D	V	size	J	CDR3
-	TRBV27	-	TRBJ1-2	CASSSPGRNYGYTF
-	TRBV4-2	once	TRBJ1-4	CASSPTGVATNEKLFF
TRBD1	TRBV7-8	few	TRBJ2-1	CASSALDRVPYNEQFF
TRBD1	TRBV5-1	-	TRBJ1-6	CASSLEAGYRGLRPPLHF
-	TRBV10-2	-	TRBJ1-5	CASKQGEVQPQHF
TRBD2	TRBV7-6	-	TRBJ2-1	CASRYTSGHEQFF
TRBD2	TRBV5-4	-	TRBJ2-1	CASSSRTSGHYNEQFF
-	TRBV7-9	few	TRBJ1-6	CASSPSEWDINSPLHF
TRBD1	TRBV9	-	TRBJ2-7	CASSITGGPLPEQYF
TRBD2	TRBV9	-	TRBJ2-2	CASSALRFSGGNTGELFF
-	TRBV7-9	-	TRBJ2-7	CASSPSLMGGGHLPGEQYF
-	TRBV19	-	TRBJ2-1	CASTGYNEQFF
TRBD1	TRBV5-8	-	TRBJ2-7	CASSFGVDRGIEQYF
TRBD1	TRBV19	-	TRBJ1-1	CASSKGGRVVPMNTEAFF